These T cell receptor beta chains were read from a single sample in a study of T cells in Graves' hyperthyroidism and ophthalmopathy. TCRdb itself ran the multiplex PCR reads through MiXCR, one entry per CDR3 protein. Here the sample spans roughly 420,000 distinct CDR3 sequences, 15% to 18% being singletons. The source material was blood. Source of these receptors: a woman between 18 and 29 years old with Graves' hyperthyroidism. CDR3s include the opening cysteine and the closing phenylalanine or tryptophan. Each record gives: J gene, D gene, clone size, V gene, CDR3 DNA, CDR3 protein. A D gene is named only where the DNA matches it firmly. Rows may omit the clone size; those that give it use once, few, many or a size class.

TRBJ2-3,-,-,TRBV18,TGTGCCAGCTCACTGGTCGGGACGGTGACAGATACGCAGTATTTT,CASSLVGTVTDTQYF
TRBJ1-5,-,-,TRBV6-5,TGTGCCAGCAGTTATGAGGGAGACCGGCCCCAGCATTTT,CASSYEGDRPQHF
TRBJ2-7,-,-,TRBV7-2,TGTGCCAGCAGCTTAATCGGTGGAAGCGAGCAGTACTTC,CASSLIGGSEQYF
TRBJ2-7,TRBD2,many,TRBV5-1,TGCGCCAGCAGCTTGGTTTCGGGACTAGCGGGAGGGCACGAGCAGTACTTC,CASSLVSGLAGGHEQYF
TRBJ1-6,TRBD1,many,TRBV28,TGTGCCAGCAGTTTGGGGACAGGGGTCTCACCCCTCCACTTT,CASSLGTGVSPLHF
TRBJ2-5,TRBD1,many,TRBV10-3,TGTGCCATCAGGGCCGGTGACAGGGGGCGCCAAGAGACCCAGTACTTC,CAIRAGDRGRQETQYF
TRBJ1-2,TRBD1,many,TRBV6-1,TGTGCCAGCAGTTACAGGGGGCCGGATGGCTACACCTTC,CASSYRGPDGYTF
TRBJ2-7,TRBD2,many,TRBV2,TGTGCCAGCAGTGCAAGGACTAGCGGGAGGAGGGGCTCCTACGAGCAGTACTTC,CASSARTSGRRGSYEQYF
TRBJ2-7,-,-,TRBV24-1,TGTGCCACCAGTGATTCCTCGGTCCCCTACGAGCAGTACTTC,CATSDSSVPYEQYF
TRBJ2-5,-,few,TRBV29-1,TGCAGCGTTGAGGGGCCTTTTACGAGGGAGACCCAGTACTTC,CSVEGPFTRETQYF
TRBJ2-7,-,many,TRBV6-1,TGTGCCAGCAGGGATAGCGGTAGCTCCTACGAGCAGTACTTC,CASRDSGSSYEQYF
TRBJ2-7,-,many,TRBV6-6,TGTGCCAGCAGTTACTCGATCTCGTCAGCGTCCTCCTACGAGCAGTACTTC,CASSYSISSASSYEQYF
TRBJ1-1,-,many,TRBV6-5,TGTGCCAGCAGTTATGGCGGCTGGGGCACTGAAGCTTTCTTT,CASSYGGWGTEAFF
TRBJ2-5,TRBD1,few,TRBV7-3,TGTGCCACCTCACGAGGGACAGGCCAAGAGACCCAGTACTTC,CATSRGTGQETQYF
TRBJ1-4,-,many,TRBV7-8,TGTGCCAGCACCCCGGGAGTGGAGAATGAAAAACTGTTTTTT,CASTPGVENEKLFF
TRBJ1-4,-,many,TRBV3-1,TGTGCCAGCAGCGCCGGGGCAAGACTGGAAACTAATGAAAAACTGTTTTTT,CASSAGARLETNEKLFF
TRBJ2-7,TRBD2,many,TRBV29-1,TGCAGCGTGACTAGCGGCCTCGCCTACGAGCAGTACTTC,CSVTSGLAYEQYF
TRBJ2-7,-,many,TRBV9,TGTGCCAGCAGCCTGAGTGCACACGGGAACGAGCAGTACTTC,CASSLSAHGNEQYF
TRBJ2-3,-,many,TRBV6-1,TGTGCCAGCAGGGCCCCAATAGGTGGAGGCACAGATACGCAGTATTTT,CASRAPIGGGTDTQYF
TRBJ1-1,-,many,TRBV2,TGTGCCAGCCAGACGTCTATGAACACTGAAGCTTTCTTT,CASQTSMNTEAFF
TRBJ2-3,-,many,TRBV7-3,TGTGCCAGCAGCTTAATGATATCAGATACGCAGTATTTT,CASSLMISDTQYF
TRBJ2-7,-,many,TRBV11-2,TGTGCCAGCAGCCTACGGTCCAGCGTCATCACCTACGAGCAGTACTTC,CASSLRSSVITYEQYF
TRBJ2-5,-,many,TRBV28,TGTGCCAGCAGTTTCAGGGGGGGCGTCGAGACCCAGTACTTC,CASSFRGGVETQYF
TRBJ2-5,-,many,TRBV11-2,TGTGCCAGCAGCTTAGACAGCCAAGAGACCCAGTACTTC,CASSLDSQETQYF
TRBJ2-1,-,many,TRBV5-1,TGCGCCAGCAGTTCTGGTCAGGCGTACAATGAGCAGTTCTTC,CASSSGQAYNEQFF
TRBJ2-5,-,many,TRBV7-2,TGTGCCAGCAGACGGGTGGAGACCCAGTACTTC,CASRRVETQYF
TRBJ1-6,-,many,TRBV2,TGTGCCAGCGAGGGTGTTAGGTATAATTCACCCCTCCACTTT,CASEGVRYNSPLHF
TRBJ2-5,-,many,TRBV18,TGTGCCAGCTCCCCTAGAGGCCAAGAGACCCAGTACTTC,CASSPRGQETQYF
TRBJ1-2,TRBD1,few,TRBV4-1,TGCGCCAGCAGCCATGTATACAGGGGGCTCGACTATGGCTACACCTTC,CASSHVYRGLDYGYTF
TRBJ1-2,-,many,TRBV9,TGTGCCAGCAGCGTAGACGCCAATTCCTATGGCTACACCTTC,CASSVDANSYGYTF
TRBJ1-3,TRBD1,-,TRBV5-1,TGCGCCAGCAGCCGGACCCCCGACAGGGGCTCTGGAAACACCATATATTTT,CASSRTPDRGSGNTIYF
TRBJ1-1,-,-,TRBV12-3/TRBV12-4,TGTGCCAGCAGTCCGCAGGCGATGAACACTGAAGCTTTCTTT,CASSPQAMNTEAFF
TRBJ2-1,-,many,TRBV20-1,TGCAGTGCTAGAGCGTTCGGGGAATCCGACAATGAGCAGTTCTTC,CSARAFGESDNEQFF
TRBJ1-2,-,many,TRBV30,TGTGCCTGGAGTAAGAACTATGGCTACACCTTC,CAWSKNYGYTF
TRBJ2-1,-,many,TRBV2,TGTGCCAGCAGTGCAGGAGGTGGGAGCTCCTACAATGAGCAGTTCTTC,CASSAGGGSSYNEQFF
TRBJ1-1,-,many,TRBV7-9,TGTGCCAGCAGCGGTATGGGGGGACTCCGCACTGAAGCTTTCTTT,CASSGMGGLRTEAFF
TRBJ2-5,TRBD1,many,TRBV11-2,TGTGCCAGCAGTCCGACAGGGAGTGTCCACCAAGAGACCCAGTACTTC,CASSPTGSVHQETQYF
TRBJ2-1,-,-,TRBV11-2,TGTGCCAGCAGCACCTACCGGGACATACATGTGGATGAGCAGTTCTTC,CASSTYRDIHVDEQFF
TRBJ2-3,TRBD1,many,TRBV30,TGTGCCGCTTCCCCCCGGGACAGACACACAGATACGCAGTATTTT,CAASPRDRHTDTQYF
TRBJ2-5,TRBD2,-,TRBV5-4,TGTGCCAGCAGCGGGGCACTAGCGGGACCAGAGACCCAGTACTTC,CASSGALAGPETQYF
TRBJ2-3,-,-,TRBV20-1,TGCAGTGCTAGAGGGGGACTCCCCACAGATACGCAGTATTTT,CSARGGLPTDTQYF